The rows below give T cell receptor beta chains drawn from one sample of a study of cytomegalovirus exposure and HLA in healthy donors. TCRdb's copy holds only in-frame clones and misses some; the assay was immunoSEQ multiplex PCR. The sample yields approximately 90,000 clones, around four fifths seen once. Sequencing was performed on PBMCs. These receptors were obtained from a boy between 10 and 17 years old in good health and CMV-seronegative. CDR3s include the opening cysteine and the closing phenylalanine or tryptophan. The D gene is left open where the match is weak. Clone size appears in some rows only: once, few, many, or a class for an expanded clone.

>TRBV4-3|TRBD2|-|TRBJ2-1
TGCGCCAGCAGCCAAGAAGCGGGGGGCTCCTACAATGAGCAGTTCTTC
CASSQEAGGSYNEQFF
>TRBV15|TRBD1|-|TRBJ1-1
TGTGCCATCGGACAGGGAGCCACTGAAGCTTTCTTT
CAIGQGATEAFF
>TRBV29-1|TRBD2|few|TRBJ2-1
TGCAGCGCTGACTGGGATAGCGGGAGTGGTGAGCAGTTCTTC
CSADWDSGSGEQFF
>TRBV15|-|-|TRBJ1-2
TGTGCCACCAGCAGAGATAGCTCCGGCTACACCTTC
CATSRDSSGYTF
>TRBV28|TRBD2|-|TRBJ2-2
TGTGCCAGCAGGGCCCTAATTGGACTAGCGGGAGGGCCCCCCGGGGAGCTGTTTTTT
CASRALIGLAGGPPGELFF
>TRBV27|-|once|TRBJ2-5
TGTGCCAGCAGTCTCCCATCTGAGGAGCAGTACTTC
CASSLPSEEQYF
>TRBV6-1|-|few|TRBJ2-3
TGTGCCAGCAGCCCCGGCGGTACAGATACGCAGTATTTT
CASSPGGTDTQYF
>TRBV7-6|-|once|TRBJ2-5
TGTGCCAGCAGCTTAGCGTTGGCAGAGACCCAGTACTTC
CASSLALAETQYF
>TRBV30|-|-|TRBJ2-1
TGTGCCTGGAGTATCCTCGGGAATGAGCAGTTCTTC
CAWSILGNEQFF
>TRBV4-3|TRBD2|-|TRBJ2-3
TGCGCCAGCAGCCAAGGACTAGCGGGTGTCACAGATACGCAGTATTTT
CASSQGLAGVTDTQYF
>TRBV5-6|-|-|TRBJ1-2
TGTGCCAGCAGCCTGGACAGCTATGGCTACACCTTC
CASSLDSYGYTF
>TRBV9|-|-|TRBJ1-2
TGTGCCAGCAGCGTAGGAGTCGACACCCACTATGGCTACACCTTC
CASSVGVDTHYGYTF
>TRBV21-1|-|-|TRBJ2-7
TGTGCCAGCAGCCCTGGGACAGGGGGCAACGAGCAGTACTTC
CASSPGTGGNEQYF
>TRBV28|-|-|TRBJ2-6
TGTGCCAGCAGGTCAGGCTTATCTGGGGCCAACGTCCTGACTTTC
CASRSGLSGANVLTF
>TRBV7-9|-|-|TRBJ1-5
TGTGCCAGCAGCTTACAGGGGAGCAATCAGCCCCAGCATTTT
CASSLQGSNQPQHF
>TRBV18|-|-|TRBJ2-5
TGTGCCAGCTCACCACCAGGGGATCAAGAGACCCAGTACTTC
CASSPPGDQETQYF
>TRBV5-6|-|-|TRBJ1-2
TGTGCCAGCAGCTCTCTCCGGGACACCCTAAGAGGAAATGGCTACACCTTC
CASSSLRDTLRGNGYTF
>TRBV27|TRBD1|-|TRBJ2-7
TGTGCCAGCAGTACGAGACAGGGGAACTACGAGCAGTACTTC
CASSTRQGNYEQYF
>TRBV4-1|-|-|TRBJ1-4
TGCGCCAGCAGCCGCTGGGCGGGGGGCTTGGCTAATGAAAAACTGTTTTTT
CASSRWAGGLANEKLFF
>TRBV4-2|TRBD1|-|TRBJ1-2
TGTGCCAGCAGCCACGGACAGGGGGGTGAGGGCTACACCTTC
CASSHGQGGEGYTF
>TRBV29-1|-|once|TRBJ1-5
TGCAGCGTGACAACAGGCCAGGGGCAGCCCCAGCATTTT
CSVTTGQGQPQHF
>TRBV7-9|-|-|TRBJ2-1
TGTGCCAGCAGCTTAGCGAGAAAGGGAGTCTCCTACAATGAGCAGTTCTTC
CASSLARKGVSYNEQFF
>TRBV27|-|few|TRBJ2-3
TGTGCCAGCATCCGGAGCGATACGCAGTATTTT
CASIRSDTQYF
>TRBV7-9|-|-|TRBJ1-4
TGTGCCAGCAGCTTATCGTATGGACAAATTTGGTTTTTT
CASSLSYGQIWFF
>TRBV7-8|TRBD2|few|TRBJ2-7
TGTGCCAGCAGCTTCTTAGCGGGAGATCCTGGCGAGCAGTACTTC
CASSFLAGDPGEQYF
>TRBV7-6|-|-|TRBJ2-3
TGTGCCAGCAGCTTAGGCCAAGGGGTTCGTGGCACAGATACGCAGTATTTT
CASSLGQGVRGTDTQYF
>TRBV9|TRBD1|-|TRBJ1-5
TGTGCCAGCAGCGAATCCGGGACAGGGAATCAGCCCCAGCATTTT
CASSESGTGNQPQHF
>TRBV7-9|TRBD2|-|TRBJ2-1
TGTGCCAGCAGCCTAGCGGCTAGCGGGAGGGCGGGGAATGAGCAGTTCTTC
CASSLAASGRAGNEQFF
>TRBV5-1|TRBD2|-|TRBJ2-7
TGCGCCAGCAGCCAAGCGCCTCCGGGACTAGGCTACGAGCAGTACTTC
CASSQAPPGLGYEQYF
>TRBV2|TRBD1|-|TRBJ1-6
TGTGCCAGCAGTGACCGGGCAGGGGGTAAACCCCTCCACTTT
CASSDRAGGKPLHF
>TRBV5-6|TRBD1|-|TRBJ2-4
TGTGCCAGCAGCTACAGGGGGTTGAGTGGGAACATTCAGTACTTC
CASSYRGLSGNIQYF
>TRBV28|-|-|TRBJ2-1
TGTGCCAGCAGCCCCCGATTAGGTCGGGACAATGAGCAGTTCTTC
CASSPRLGRDNEQFF
>TRBV7-2|-|-|TRBJ1-4
TGTGCCAGCAGCTTAGCGGATACGGGGGGGGAAAAACTGTTTTTT
CASSLADTGGEKLFF
>TRBV7-6|TRBD1|-|TRBJ1-1
TGTGCCAGCAGCCCACGACAGGGGTTGAACACTGAAGCTTTCTTT
CASSPRQGLNTEAFF
>TRBV5-1|-|-|TRBJ1-1
TGCGCCAGCAGCCTTTCCGCGCTGAACACTGAAGCTTTCTTT
CASSLSALNTEAFF
>TRBV15|-|-|TRBJ2-5
TGTGCCACCAGCAGAGATGGTAGGGGGACCCAGTACTTC
CATSRDGRGTQYF
>TRBV4-1|TRBD1|-|TRBJ1-1
TGCGCCAGCAGCCAAGAGATATCTAACAGGGGATGGCACACTGAAGCTTTCTTT
CASSQEISNRGWHTEAFF
>TRBV4-3|-|-|TRBJ1-2
TGCGCCAGCAGCCCCGCAAGAAGAGTAAACTATGGCTACACCTTC
CASSPARRVNYGYTF
>TRBV4-3|-|-|TRBJ1-4
TGCGCCAGCAGCCAACAGGGACTCGTTAATGAAAAACTGTTTTTT
CASSQQGLVNEKLFF
>TRBV25-1|-|-|TRBJ1-1
TGTGCCAGCACTAAGAACACTGAAGCTTTCTTT
CASTKNTEAFF
>TRBV29-1|TRBD2|-|TRBJ2-1
TGCAGCGTTGAACTAGCGGGGGCCTACAATGAGCAGTTCTTC
CSVELAGAYNEQFF
>TRBV10-3|-|-|TRBJ2-7
TGTGCCATCAGTCCCGGAGGATCCTACGAGCAGTACTTC
CAISPGGSYEQYF
>TRBV27|TRBD1|-|TRBJ2-7
TGTGCCAGCAGTCGGGACAGGGGAGACGAGCAGTACTTC
CASSRDRGDEQYF
>TRBV7-2|-|few|TRBJ1-4
TGTGCCAGCAGCTGGACTCGTGGTAATGAAAAACTGTTTTTT
CASSWTRGNEKLFF
>TRBV29-1|TRBD2|-|TRBJ2-1
TGCAGCGTTGTCCTACTAGCGGGAGCCAACAATGAGCAGTTCTTC
CSVVLLAGANNEQFF
>TRBV13|TRBD1|-|TRBJ2-5
TGTGCCAGCAGCTTCTTCGGGACAGAAAAAGAGACCCAGTACTTC
CASSFFGTEKETQYF